These 18 T cell receptor beta chains came from one sample sequenced in a study of blood T cell repertoires in COVID-19. The data were produced by immunoSEQ multiplex PCR, yet TCRdb's version contains in-frame clones alone and is incomplete. The sample lists about 120,000 clones, 79% occurring once. The specimen was peripheral blood. These receptors were taken from a woman older than 75 with acute or convalescent COVID-19.

The chain carries TRBV7-8 and TRBJ1-2, with 9 bases aligning to TRBD1. The CDR3 contains 15 residues. V was pared by 5 bases and J by 8 bases, with 12 bases of the junction left unmatched. Per the germline V gene, CDR1 is SGHVS and CDR2 is FQNEAQ. The CDR3, as DNA: TGTGCCAGCAGCCCTCGAGGGACAGGGATTAACGGCTACACCTTC. Translation: CASSPRGTGINGYTF. Variable domain in full (rest from reference TRBV7-8 and TRBJ1-2): GAGVSQSPRYKVAKRGQDVALRCDPISGHVSLFWYQQALGQGPEFLTYFQNEAQLDKSGLPSDRFFAERPEGSVSTLKIQRTQQEDSAVYLCASSPRGTGINGYTFGSGTRLTVV.

The gene calls are TRBV30 and TRBJ2-1; D perhaps matches TRBD2 (6 bases). This CDR3 is built from 15 residues. The germline V gene encodes CDR1 GTSNPN and CDR2 SVGIG (reference sequence). The V end was cut by 3 bases, the J end by 7 bases, with 19 bases between. CDR3 residues: CAWRSSGVPRNEQFF. Here the CDR3 DNA reads TGTGCCTGGAGAAGTAGCGGAGTTCCACGGAATGAGCAGTTCTTC.

This clone appeared a few times. The chain recombines TRBV6-1 with TRBJ2-2, with 7 bases fitting TRBD1. Germline CDR1 reads MNHNS; CDR2 reads SASEGT. The V segment lost 3 bases and the J segment 4 bases; nucleotides outside the gene matches: 2. The CDR3 contains 14 residues. This CDR3 is CASSDPGGTGELFF. CDR3 sequence (DNA): TGTGCCAGCAGTGATCCAGGGGGCACCGGGGAGCTGTTTTTT.

The CDR3 sequence: CASSQVGGGNYGYTF. The DNA for the CDR3 is TGCGCCAGCAGCCAAGTTGGAGGGGGCAACTATGGCTACACCTTC. The chain is built from TRBV4-3 and TRBJ1-2, with TRBD1 matching 7 bases. CDR3 length: 15 amino acids. V dropped 1 base and J dropped 2; count of bases not matched to a gene: 4. The germline CDR1 and CDR2 sequences are LGHNA and YSLEER.

The CDR3 coding sequence is TGTGCCAGCAGTTACTCGGGGACAGGGAATAATTCACCCCTCCACTTT. It codes for CASSYSGTGNNSPLHF. This sequence joins TRBV6-6 and TRBJ1-6, with 9 bases matching TRBD1. The CDR3 extends over 16 amino acids. Germline values: CDR1 MNHNY, CDR2 SVGAGI (reference sequence). The J segment lost 5 bases and the V segment lost 0 bases, leaving 2 bases of the junction unmatched.

The rearrangement joins TRBV7-3 to TRBJ1-1, with D uncertain. V was shortened by 5 bases and J by 3 bases, with 10 bases between the two germline ends. The germline CDR1 and CDR2 sequences are SGHTA and FQGTGA. The CDR3 has 13 residues. In DNA form, the CDR3 reads TGTGCCAGCAGCCTCCGGGTCGACACTGAAGCTTTCTTT. Encoded protein: CASSLRVDTEAFF.

This sequence joins TRBV28 and TRBJ1-2; D gene ambiguous. Trimming removed 6 bases at V and 1 base at J, with 3 bases between. The CDR3 contains 11 residues. Per the germline V gene, CDR1 is MDHEN and CDR2 is SYDVKM. The CDR3 sequence: CASSSNYGYTF. The CDR3 nucleotides are TGTGCCAGCAGCAGTAACTATGGCTACACCTTC.

The J gene is TRBJ1-5, the V gene TRBV6-2 or TRBV6-3; D uncertain. This CDR3 has 11 residues. Between the trimmed V and J ends, which lost 5 bases and 12 bases, there was a span of 11 bases. Germline V gives CDR1 MNHEY, CDR2 SVGEGT. The CDR3: CASSGNRDQHF. As DNA, the CDR3 is TGTGCCAGCAGTGGCAACCGGGACCAGCATTTT.

A note on this clone: The sample contains more than one DNA sequence encoding this CDR3. The V call is TRBV3-1 (or the pseudogene TRBV3-2), the J call TRBJ1-2; 7 bases line up with TRBD1. V was clipped by 3 bases and J by 2 bases; unmatched bases: 0. The CDR3 length is 13 residues. The V gene's germline CDR1 is LGHDT and CDR2 YNNKEL (reference sequence). CDR3 residues: CASSQDRNYGYTF. DNA of the CDR3: TGTGCCAGCAGCCAGGACAGGAACTATGGCTACACCTTC.

This rearrangement joins TRBV7-7 to TRBJ2-5; a weak D match, TRBD1 (6 bases). Germline CDR1 SSHAT, CDR2 FNYEAQ (reference sequence). V was trimmed by 5 bases and J by 3 bases, leaving 10 bases between them. The CDR3 has 13 residues. In DNA form, the CDR3 reads TGTGCCAGCAGCGAGGACAGAGAAGAGACCCAGTACTTC. Residues: CASSEDREETQYF. The whole variable domain, filled in from reference TRBV7-7 and TRBJ2-5, reads GAGVSQSPRYKVTKRGQDVTLRCDPISSHATLYWYQQALGQGPEFLTYFNYEAQPDKSGLPSDRFSAERPEGSISTLTIQRTEQRDSAMYRCASSEDREETQYFGPGTRLLVL.

This rearrangement joins TRBV21-1 to TRBJ1-2; TRBD1 is the table's D call and was not checked against the DNA. TRBV21-1 is reported as a pseudogene. The CDR3 spans 16 residues. The CDR3 region has the DNA TGTGCCAGCAGCAGTCAAACGGGACAGGCCAACTATGGCTACACCTTC. This gives the protein CASSSQTGQANYGYTF.

This clone is a singleton in its sample. The chain is built from TRBV12-3 or TRBV12-4 and TRBJ1-2; no clear D. CDR3 length: 13 amino acids. V lost 5 bases to trimming and J lost 5 bases, with 12 bases between them. CDR3 in amino acids: CASSAHPPYGYTF. In nucleotides, the CDR3 is TGTGCCAGCAGTGCGCACCCACCGTATGGCTACACCTTC.

The chain is built from TRBV7-2 and TRBJ2-7, with 14 bases fitting TRBD2. Germline CDR1 and CDR2: SGHTA and FQGNSA. V was clipped by 5 bases and J by 2 bases; unmatched bases: 2. This CDR3 is built from 15 residues. The DNA of the CDR3 is TGTGCCAGCAGCGCGACTAGCGGGAGGGCCTACGAGCAGTACTTC. Translating gives CASSATSGRAYEQYF.

This sequence joins TRBV5-1 and TRBJ2-5; 7 bases fit TRBD2. The J segment lost 2 bases and the V segment lost 4 bases, leaving 2 bases of the junction unmatched. The germline V gene has CDR1 SGHRS and CDR2 YFSETQ. The CDR3 spans 13 residues. CDR3 amino acids: CASSRDYQETQYF. The CDR3 nucleotides are TGCGCCAGCAGCCGGGACTATCAAGAGACCCAGTACTTC.

The V gene is TRBV2, the J gene TRBJ2-7, with D perhaps matching TRBD1 (5 bases). V dropped 5 bases and J dropped 12 bases, with 17 bases sitting between them. CDR3 size: 12 residues. Per germline, CDR1 SNHLY and CDR2 FYNNEI. The CDR3 loop is CASSPTQGKRYF. The CDR3 bases are TGTGCCAGCAGTCCGACTCAGGGCAAACGGTACTTC.

The chain employs TRBV29-1 and TRBJ1-1; 8 nucleotides match TRBD1. V lost 7 bases to trimming and J lost 3 bases; unmatched junction nucleotides: 4. The CDR3 sequence is 12 residues long. Germline V gives CDR1 SQVTM, CDR2 ANQGSEA. This chain's CDR3 is CSARQGYTEAFF. In DNA, the CDR3 is TGCAGCGCCAGACAGGGGTACACTGAAGCTTTCTTT.

The CDR3 DNA is TGTGCCAGCCGGAGTTACAATGAGCAGTTCTTC. Its translation is CASRSYNEQFF. The genes are TRBV19 and TRBJ2-1; no definite D call. Per germline, CDR1 LNHDA and CDR2 SQIVND (reference sequence). The CDR3 contains 11 residues. The ends were cut back, 9 bases at V and 4 bases at J, with 7 bases in the middle.

The V gene is TRBV3-1 (or the pseudogene TRBV3-2), the J gene TRBJ1-2; D unresolved. The CDR3 is 12 residues long. From germline, CDR1 is LGHDT and CDR2 YNNKEL (reference sequence). V dropped 4 bases and J dropped 8 bases, with 11 bases sitting between them. CDR3 region: CASSLGGYGYTF. DNA of the CDR3: TGTGCCAGCAGCCTCGGCGGGTACGGCTACACCTTC.